This T cell receptor (beta chain) is from a study of cytomegalovirus exposure and HLA in healthy donors. PCR employed 60 Vbeta and 13 Jbeta primers. Profiling relied on immunoSEQ multiplex PCR, and the TCRdb table lists in-frame clones only, not all of them. This table holds about 140,000 clones, more than 60% found once. The sequence came from a female donor in good health and CMV-seronegative. Sequencing input: PBMCs.

The CDR3 nucleotides are TGTGCCAGCAGACTTACTAAACCCTACGAGCAGTACTTC. It translates to CASRLTKPYEQYF. This rearrangement joins TRBV28 to TRBJ2-7; D call uncertain. V was clipped by 6 bases and J by 2 bases, with 11 bases between them. CDR1 MDHEN and CDR2 SYDVKM come from the germline V gene. The CDR3 sequence is 13 residues long. Supplemented by reference TRBV28 and TRBJ2-7, the full variable domain reads DVKVTQSSRYLVKRTGEKVFLECVQDMDHENMFWYRQDPGLGLRLIYFSYDVKMKEKGDIPEGYSVSREKKERFSLILESASTNQTSMYLCASRLTKPYEQYFGPGTRLTVT.